This T cell receptor beta chain was found in a study of blood T cell repertoires in COVID-19. In the study overall: Samples taken during acute and convalescent COVID-19 were collected in the United States, Italy and Spain. Sources were T cells, B-cell-depleted T cells, or PBMCs; the material itself was cDNA or gDNA.

In the original processing: Amplified reference gene primers provided the basis for estimating nucleated cell counts. Here immunoSEQ multiplex PCR was the method, and the copy in TCRdb shows in-frame clones only, minus some. The V and J calls and the clone size are those of that table, but D and trimming were determined from the DNA. The sample lists fewer than 50,000 clones, around 76% occurring once. In germline, CDR1 is LNHDA, CDR2 SQIVND (reference sequence). This CDR3 has 13 amino acids. J lost 6 bases, V lost 10 bases, and 7 bases had no gene match. This chain uses TRBV19 with TRBJ1-4, with TRBD1 matching over 8 bases. Sequenced sample: peripheral blood. The clonotype was recovered from an older man with acute or convalescent COVID-19. CDR3 DNA sequence: TGTGCCACCCTGGACAGGGACGATGAAAAACTGTTTTTT. This sequence encodes CATLDRDDEKLFF.